This T cell receptor beta chain was obtained from a study of blood T cell repertoires in COVID-19 (dated by TCRdb to about 2020). About the investigation overall: The collaborator samples originated in the United States, Italy and Spain and spanned the acute and convalescent phases of COVID-19. The prospective study material was composed of cDNA or gDNA derived from T cells, B-cell-depleted T cells, or PBMCs. Subjects who had been exposed to COVID-19, were actively infected with it, or had recovered from it provided the deeply sampled blood TCRbeta repertoires that made up the dataset. The repertoires were made available in a free public database intended to serve as a resource for research on the immune response to SARS-CoV-2. Samples came from the ongoing ImmuneRACE study (first 160 participants) plus 1,254 subjects from 6 global collaborators. A de-identified subject ID, COVID-19 status, age in years and sex were almost always included in the sample metadata. Where available, HLA class I and class II types were obtained from metadata supplied by the sample provider rather than from assay-based typing.

Study-level results and caveats: The quantity of clinical and demographic metadata differed by source and by participant and was supplied without curation.

TCRbeta CDR3 regions were amplified from genomic DNA using the immunoSEQ Assay, a bias-controlled multiplex PCR. As for the original processing: The number of nucleated cells in each sample was estimated from the amplification of reference gene primers within the assay. To quantify the absolute abundance of each unique TCRbeta CDR3 rearrangement, sequence reads were collapsed and filtered. For each sample, productive Simpson clonality was calculated as the square root of Simpson's diversity index across productive rearrangements. As stored in TCRdb, this immuneACCESS dataset retains in-frame rearrangements with V and J assigned. A fraction of the clones does not appear; measured against another copy, unresolved V genes explain less than half of the discrepancy, and the remainder lacks a known reason. D and trimming come from the DNA, and the V and J calls and clone size come from that table. The sample data list approximately 190,000 clones, and about nine tenths of these were observed just once. The ten largest clones capture approximately 6.1% of the sample.

The collaborating institutions used their own protocols to collect whole blood in K2EDTA tubes. Collaborator samples were shipped for TCRbeta analysis as frozen whole blood, isolated PBMCs, or DNA extracted from either sample type. Clipping removes 8 bases from V and 2 bases from J, with 4 as the unmatched junction base count. The CDR1 and CDR2 encoded by the germline V gene are LGHNA and YSLEER. There are 13 amino acids in the CDR3, from cysteine to phenylalanine inclusive. Left in the record is the CDR3 DNA by itself, 39 bases read in frame from the first base. Details on this clone: Its recognized antigen is unknown. No quality values exist for individual bases; no much larger clone is one base distant.

This TCR derives from a man at least 80 years old with acute or convalescent COVID-19. The specimen was peripheral blood. The rearranged segments are TRBV4-3 and TRBJ2-5; 8 middle bases align to TRBD1. The CDR3 loop reads CASSGGYQETQYF. The bases are TGCGCCAGCTCAGGGGGCTATCAAGAGACCCAGTACTTC.